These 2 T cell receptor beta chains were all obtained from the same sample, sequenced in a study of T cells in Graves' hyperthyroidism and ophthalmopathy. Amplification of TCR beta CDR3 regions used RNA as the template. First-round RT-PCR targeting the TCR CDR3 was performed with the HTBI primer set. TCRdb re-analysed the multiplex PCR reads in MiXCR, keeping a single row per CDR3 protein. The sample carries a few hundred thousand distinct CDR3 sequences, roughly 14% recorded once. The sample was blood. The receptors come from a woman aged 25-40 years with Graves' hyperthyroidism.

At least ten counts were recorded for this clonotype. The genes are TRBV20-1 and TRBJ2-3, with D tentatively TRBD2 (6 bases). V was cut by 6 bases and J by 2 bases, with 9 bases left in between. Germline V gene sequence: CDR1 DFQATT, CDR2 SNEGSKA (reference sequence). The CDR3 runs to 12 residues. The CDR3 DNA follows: TGCAGTGCATGGAGGGACACAGATACGCAGTATTTT. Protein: CSAWRDTDTQYF.

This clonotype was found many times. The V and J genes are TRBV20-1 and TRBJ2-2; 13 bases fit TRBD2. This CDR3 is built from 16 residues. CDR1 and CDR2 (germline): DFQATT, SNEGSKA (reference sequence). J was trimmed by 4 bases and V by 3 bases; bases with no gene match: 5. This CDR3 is CSARTSGRYFTGELFF. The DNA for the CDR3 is TGCAGTGCTAGGACTAGCGGGAGGTACTTCACCGGGGAGCTGTTTTTT.